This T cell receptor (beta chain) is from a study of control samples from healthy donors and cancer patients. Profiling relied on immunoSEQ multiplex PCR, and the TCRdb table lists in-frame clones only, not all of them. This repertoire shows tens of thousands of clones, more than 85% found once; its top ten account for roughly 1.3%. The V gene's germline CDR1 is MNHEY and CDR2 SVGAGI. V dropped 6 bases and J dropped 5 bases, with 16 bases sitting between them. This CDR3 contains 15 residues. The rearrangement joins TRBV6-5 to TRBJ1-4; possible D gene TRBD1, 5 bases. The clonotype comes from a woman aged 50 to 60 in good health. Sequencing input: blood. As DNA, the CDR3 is TGTGCCAGCAGGCGGAGGGGTTCAGGGAATGAAAAACTGTTTTTT. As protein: CASRRRGSGNEKLFF.